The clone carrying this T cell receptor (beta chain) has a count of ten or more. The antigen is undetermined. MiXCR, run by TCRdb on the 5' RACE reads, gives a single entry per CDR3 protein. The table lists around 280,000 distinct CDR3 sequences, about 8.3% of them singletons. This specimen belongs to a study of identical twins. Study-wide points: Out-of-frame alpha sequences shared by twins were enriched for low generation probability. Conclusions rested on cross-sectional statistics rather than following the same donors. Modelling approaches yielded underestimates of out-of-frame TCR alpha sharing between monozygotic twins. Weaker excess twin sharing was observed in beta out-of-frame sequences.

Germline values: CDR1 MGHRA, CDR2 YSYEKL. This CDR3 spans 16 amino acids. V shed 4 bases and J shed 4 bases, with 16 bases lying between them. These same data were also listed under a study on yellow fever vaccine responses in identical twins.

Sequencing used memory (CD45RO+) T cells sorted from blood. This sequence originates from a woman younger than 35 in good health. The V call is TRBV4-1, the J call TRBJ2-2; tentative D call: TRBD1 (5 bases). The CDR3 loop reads CASSPNRITGTGELFF. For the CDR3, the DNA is TGCGCCAGCAGCCCAAACCGAATCACAGGCACCGGGGAGCTGTTTTTT.